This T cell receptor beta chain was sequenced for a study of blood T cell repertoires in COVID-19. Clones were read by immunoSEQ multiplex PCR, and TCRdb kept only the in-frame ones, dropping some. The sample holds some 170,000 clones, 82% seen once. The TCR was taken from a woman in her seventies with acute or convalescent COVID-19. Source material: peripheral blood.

CDR3 loop: CASSDRGQAEAFF. CDR3 in DNA: TGCGCCAGCAGTGACAGGGGGCAGGCGGAAGCTTTCTTT. V is TRBV10-1 and J is TRBJ1-1, with TRBD1 identical over 8 bases. Trimming at V came to 3 bases and at J to 8 bases, leaving 5 bases not matched to a gene. Germline values: CDR1 WNHNN, CDR2 SYGVQD (reference sequence). There are 13 residues in the CDR3.